These T cell receptor beta chains were read from a single sample in a study of T cell responses to AZD1222 COVID-19 vaccine. TCRdb's table, derived via immunoSEQ multiplex PCR, lists solely in-frame clones and lacks some. With some 150,000 clones in the sample, the ten largest clones hold about 2.2%. The sample comprised peripheral blood. The receptors derive from an adult in good health. CDR3s include the opening cysteine and the closing phenylalanine or tryptophan. The order of the fields is V gene, CDR3 protein.

>TRBV19
CASSIGGYNEQFF
>TRBV10-3
CAISAGTPPEAFF
>TRBV5-1
CASSVDGMNTEAFF
>TRBV5-1
CASSLTTGQLKGWGYTF
>TRBV25-1
CASSEGQGAVYGYTF
>TRBV27
CASSPYPGTGTTGELFF
>TRBV2
CASSEGTGNTIYF
>TRBV19
CASAGGPNTEAFF
>TRBV28
CASRPGGAGENIQYF
>TRBV15
CATSRASTTSYEQYF
>TRBV27
CASSSGLYQPQHF
>TRBV3-1/TRBV3-2
CASSQAIGQPNTEAFF
>TRBV19
CASSAVTLNYGYTF
>TRBV7-2
CASSLRPSGSNEKLFF
>TRBV9
CASSVHQGGETQYF
>TRBV21-1
CASSTPGRGGYTF
>TRBV5-1
CASSLAPHTPNYGYTF
>TRBV3-1/TRBV3-2
CASSHEPGGPNYGYTF
>TRBV29-1
CSVAFQGEAFF
>TRBV6-1
CASSGDWTSGGSTDTQYF